Following are 10 T cell receptor beta chains from one sample sequenced in a study of regulatory T cells in long-lasting Graves disease (dated by TCRdb to the early 2020s). The time point label, as the study defines it: newly diagnosed GD, antithyroid drugs for less than 3 months. RNA was extracted from PBMCs in TRIzol for both TCR sequencing and RNA sequencing. Library method: multiplex PCR. This sample was sequenced with an Illumina HiSeq 4000. TCR beta libraries were built with iRepertoire HTBI primers and Arm-PCR amplification of CDR3 regions. The public reads were reprocessed in TCRdb via fastp at Q25 and MiXCR, keeping in-frame beta chains. Rows are unified per CDR3 protein, each entry keeping the most common DNA and genes. The sample records around 480,000 distinct CDR3 sequences, approximately 16% of which are singletons. 20% to 25% of the sample is in the top ten clones. These same records also appear under a second study, on T cells in Graves' hyperthyroidism and ophthalmopathy.

This sample comprised peripheral blood mononuclear cells (PBMCs), obtained at new diagnosis, from a patient treated with antithyroid drugs. These receptors were collected from a woman aged 35-65 years with Graves disease. Donor details come from another sample of the same person, matched by shared clones.

The table lists this clonotype with many counts. The J gene is TRBJ1-1, the V gene TRBV2; possibly TRBD1 for D (6 bases). V lost 1 base, J lost 0 bases, and 9 bases lay in between. The CDR3 extends over 15 amino acids. Germline V gives CDR1 SNHLY, CDR2 FYNNEI. The CDR3 sequence: CASSEGTAVNTEAFF. The DNA for the CDR3 is TGTGCCAGCAGTGAAGGGACAGCGGTGAACACTGAAGCTTTCTTT.

The rearrangement links TRBV5-1 to TRBJ2-7, with 8 positions matching TRBD1. The CDR3 sequence is 15 residues long. Trimming at V came to 5 bases and at J to 2 bases, leaving 9 bases not matched to a gene. Germline CDR1 and CDR2: SGHRS and YFSETQ. CDR3 amino acids: CASRVTGTGPYEQYF. Here the CDR3 DNA reads TGCGCCAGCAGAGTGACCGGGACAGGCCCCTACGAGCAGTACTTC. Looking up the rest from reference TRBV5-1 and TRBJ2-7 gives the full variable domain: KAGVTQTPRYLIKTRGQQVTLSCSPISGHRSVSWYQQTPGQGLQFLFEYFSETQRNKGNFPGRFSGRQFSNSRSEMNVSTLELGDSALYLCASRVTGTGPYEQYFGPGTRLTVT.

A word on this clonotype: Possible read error: a much larger clone is one base away. The rearrangement uses TRBV10-3 and TRBJ1-1; D perhaps matches TRBD1 (5 bases). V lost 2 bases, J lost 6 bases, and 13 bases lay in between. CDR1 and CDR2 (germline): ENHRY, SYGVKD. The CDR3 extends over 14 amino acids. The CDR3 DNA reads TGTGCCATCAGTGAGGGTTCCAGAGGGGCTGAAGCTTTCTTT. This codes for CAISEGSRGAEAFF.

V gene TRBV5-1 combines with J gene TRBJ2-7; possible D gene TRBD2, 6 bases. Trimming removed 7 bases at V and 3 bases at J, with 14 bases between. CDR1 and CDR2 (germline): SGHRS, YFSETQ. The CDR3 covers 13 residues. CDR3 DNA sequence: TGCGCCAGCGGGGTGGAGGGTGGCTACGAGCAGTACTTC. It yields the protein CASGVEGGYEQYF.

This clonotype has just a few counts. The chain is built from TRBV5-6 and TRBJ2-7; D possibly uses TRBD1 or TRBD2 (5 bases each). With 7 bases removed from V and 4 bases from J, the gap between germline ends came to 21 bases. This CDR3 region has 15 residues. The germline CDR1 and CDR2 sequences are SGHDT and YYEEEE. Written as DNA, the CDR3 is TGTGCCAGCTCGCTTTTTGGGACCGCTACGTACGAGCAGTACTTC. Translation: CASSLFGTATYEQYF.

Ten or more counts support this clonotype. The V call is TRBV18, the J call TRBJ1-1, with a weak D call TRBD1 (6 bases). The germline V gene has CDR1 KGHSH and CDR2 LQKENI. CDR3 size: 15 residues. V was trimmed by 3 bases and J by 3 bases, leaving 14 bases between them. The CDR3 bases are TGTGCCAGCTCACCGAGGGGGAAGGCTGACACTGAAGCTTTCTTT. Its protein is CASSPRGKADTEAFF.

This clonotype appeared many times. One end of the junction does not line up with germline, which may come from a read error. CDR3 in amino acids: CASSPQESSGEKLFF. CDR3 in DNA: TGTGCCAGCTCTCCACAGGAAAGTAGTGGTGAAAAACTGTTTTTT. The chain links TRBV18 to TRBJ1-4; possible D gene TRBD1, 5 bases. Germline V lookup: CDR1 KGHSH, CDR2 LQKENI. The CDR3 covers 15 residues.

The CDR3 region is CASSSVLGTYEQYF. In DNA form, the CDR3 reads TGTGCCAGCAGTTCAGTACTAGGAACCTACGAGCAGTACTTC. The chain combines TRBV7-2 with TRBJ2-7, with D possibly TRBD2 on 5 matching bases. V lost 6 bases and J lost 2, with 14 bases in between. Germline loops: CDR1 SGHTA, CDR2 FQGNSA. This CDR3 contains 14 residues.

This clonotype was seen many times. The chain recombines TRBV20-1 with TRBJ2-3; 8 bases agree with TRBD2. The CDR3 is made up of 15 amino acids. CDR1 DFQATT and CDR2 SNEGSKA come from the germline V gene (reference sequence). Unmatched junction bases numbered 10, after V lost 5 bases and J lost 3 bases. The CDR3 loop is CSASSGLVLTDTQYF. For the CDR3, the DNA is TGCAGTGCTTCCTCGGGACTAGTGCTTACAGATACGCAGTATTTT.

This clonotype occurred once. A much bigger clone sits one base away, suggesting this may be a read error. The DNA for the CDR3 is TGTGCCTGTAGTATGTTCCCTTGGGGGAATCAGCCCCAGCATTTT. Translation: CACSMFPWGNQPQHF. The chain recombines TRBV19 with TRBJ1-5, with D perhaps matching TRBD1 (5 bases). Germline V gene sequence: CDR1 LNHDA, CDR2 SQIVND (reference sequence). The CDR3 extends over 15 amino acids.